This T cell receptor beta chain was identified in a study of T cells expressing NK-cell markers (dated by TCRdb to the early 2020s). About the study as a whole: Three sorted T-cell subsets (CD3+CD56+NKG2C+, CD3+CD56+NKG2C- and CD3+CD56-NKG2C+) from under 10 donors had their TCR beta-chain repertoires profiled. Among the eight sequenced donors, only one was HCMV-seronegative, while the other seven were HCMV-seropositive. The eight sequenced donors were randomly selected healthy volunteers, three men and five women. Illumina HiSeq 2000/2500, MiSeq or NextSeq was used to sequence libraries as 2 x 150 bp reads.

Broader findings and caveats from the paper: In more than five donors, the dominant CD3+CD56+NKG2C+ clonotypes were found to rank among the top 10 CD8+ clonotypes and to make up about 1.0-7.0% of CD8+ T cells. Those dominant clonotypes were again the most abundant among CD3+CD56-NKG2C+ cells in a few donors, at about 28.3-60.1%. Whether the expanded NKG2C-expressing T cell clones were specific for HCMV antigens remained unclear.

HCMV serostatus was determined by detecting HCMV-specific IgG in serum with a commercial ELISA kit. Peripheral blood mononuclear cells were isolated from blood by Ficoll density gradient centrifugation. Sequenced using an Illumina HiSeq 2000. TCR beta cDNA libraries were made by 5'RACE template switching that added a universal primer site and unique molecular identifiers. Priming for cDNA synthesis came from the TCR beta constant segment, and two successive PCR amplification steps followed. The paper's data handling went like this. Reads were demultiplexed and grouped by UMI with MIGEC, and clonotypes were assembled and quantified with MiTCR. To exclude erroneous sequences, any TCR cDNA sequence not supported by at least two reads was discarded. The tcR package was used for downstream repertoire analysis, and clonotypes were matched between fractions using CDR3 nucleotide sequence together with V segment. VDJmatch was used to annotate antigen specificity against VDJdb, with one amino acid substitution in CDR3 permitted. TCRdb reprocessed the reads; each CDR3 protein sequence makes one entry, and DNA is unavailable. The V and J calls follow TCRdb's processing rather than the paper's. This sample's listing comprises approximately 22,000 distinct CDR3 sequences. Of the sample, 58% falls within the top ten clones.

About this clonotype itself: No antigen is known for it.

The receptor's source is a man aged 18 to 69 in good health. Sequencing was done on a sample of blood T cells: a sorted CD56 or NKG2C T cell subset, CD4+ or CD8+ T cells, or bulk PBMC T cells (not recorded which).

The CDR3 region: CASSLLGTGLQNIQYF. The chain is assembled from TRBV27 and TRBJ2-4; without DNA, the TCRdb call of TRBD1 cannot be checked. The CDR3 sequence holds 16 residues, the cysteine and phenylalanine included. The record lacks a DNA sequence. The germline V gene (reference sequence) gives CDR1 as MNHEY and CDR2 as SMNVEV.